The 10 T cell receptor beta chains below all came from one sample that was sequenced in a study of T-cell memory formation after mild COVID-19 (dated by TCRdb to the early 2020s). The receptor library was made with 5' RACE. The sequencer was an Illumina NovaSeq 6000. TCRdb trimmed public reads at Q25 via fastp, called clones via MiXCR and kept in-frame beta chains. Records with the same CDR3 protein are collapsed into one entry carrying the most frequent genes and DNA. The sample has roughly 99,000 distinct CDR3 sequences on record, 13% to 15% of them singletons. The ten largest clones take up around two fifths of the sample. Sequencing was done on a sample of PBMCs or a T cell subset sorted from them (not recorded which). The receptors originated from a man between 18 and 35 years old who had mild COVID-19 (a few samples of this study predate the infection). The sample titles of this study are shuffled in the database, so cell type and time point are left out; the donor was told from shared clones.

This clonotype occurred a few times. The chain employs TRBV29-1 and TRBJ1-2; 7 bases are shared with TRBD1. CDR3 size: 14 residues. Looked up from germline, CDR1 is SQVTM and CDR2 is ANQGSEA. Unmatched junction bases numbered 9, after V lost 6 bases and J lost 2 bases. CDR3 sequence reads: CSVQTGYSNYGYTF. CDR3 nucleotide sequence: TGCAGCGTGCAGACAGGGTATTCCAACTATGGCTACACCTTC.

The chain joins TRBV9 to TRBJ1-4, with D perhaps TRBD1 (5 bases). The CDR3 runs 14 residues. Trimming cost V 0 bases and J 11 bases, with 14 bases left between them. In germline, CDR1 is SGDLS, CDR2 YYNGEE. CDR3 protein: CASSVDSWKGKLFF. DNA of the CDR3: TGTGCCAGCAGCGTAGACAGCTGGAAGGGGAAACTGTTTTTT.

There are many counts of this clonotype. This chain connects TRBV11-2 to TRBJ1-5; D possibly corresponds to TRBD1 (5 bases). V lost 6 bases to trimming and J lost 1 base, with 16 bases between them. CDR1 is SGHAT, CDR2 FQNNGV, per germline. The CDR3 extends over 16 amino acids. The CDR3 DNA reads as TGTGCCAGCAGGATCCTGATGGGGGGAAGCAATCAGCCCCAGCATTTT. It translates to CASRILMGGSNQPQHF.

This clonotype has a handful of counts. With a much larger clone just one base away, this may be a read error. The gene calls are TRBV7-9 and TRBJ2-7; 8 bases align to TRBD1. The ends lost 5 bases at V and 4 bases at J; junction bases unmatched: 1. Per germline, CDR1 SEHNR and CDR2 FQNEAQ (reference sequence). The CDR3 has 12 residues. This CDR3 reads CASSRTGYEQYF. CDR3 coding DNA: TGTGCCAGCAGCCGGACAGGGTACGAGCAGTACTTC.

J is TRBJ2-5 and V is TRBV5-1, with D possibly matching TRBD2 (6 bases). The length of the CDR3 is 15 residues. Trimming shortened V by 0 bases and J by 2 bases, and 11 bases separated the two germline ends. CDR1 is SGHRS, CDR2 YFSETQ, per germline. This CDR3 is CASSLVGGRQETQYF. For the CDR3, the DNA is TGCGCCAGCAGCTTGGTGGGGGGAAGGCAAGAGACCCAGTACTTC.

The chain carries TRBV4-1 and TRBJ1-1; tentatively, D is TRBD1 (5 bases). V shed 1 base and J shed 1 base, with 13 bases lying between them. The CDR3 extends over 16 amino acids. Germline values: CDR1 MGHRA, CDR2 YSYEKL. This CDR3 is CASSQASLRGNTEAFF. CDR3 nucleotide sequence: TGCGCCAGCAGCCAAGCGTCGTTGAGGGGGAACACTGAAGCTTTCTTT.

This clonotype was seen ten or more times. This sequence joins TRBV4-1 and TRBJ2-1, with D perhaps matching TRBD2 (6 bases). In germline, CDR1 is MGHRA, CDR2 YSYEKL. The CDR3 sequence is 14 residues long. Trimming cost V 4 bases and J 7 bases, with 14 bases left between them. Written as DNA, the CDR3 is TGCGCCAGCAGCCCCCTTGGAGGGGATAATGAGCAGTTCTTC. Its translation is CASSPLGGDNEQFF.

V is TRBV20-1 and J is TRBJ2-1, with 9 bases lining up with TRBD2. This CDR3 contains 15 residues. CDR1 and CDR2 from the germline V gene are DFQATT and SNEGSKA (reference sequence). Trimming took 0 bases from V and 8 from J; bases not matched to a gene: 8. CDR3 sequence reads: CSARDLLAGFYEQFF. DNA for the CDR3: TGCAGTGCTAGAGATCTTCTAGCGGGGTTTTATGAGCAGTTCTTC.

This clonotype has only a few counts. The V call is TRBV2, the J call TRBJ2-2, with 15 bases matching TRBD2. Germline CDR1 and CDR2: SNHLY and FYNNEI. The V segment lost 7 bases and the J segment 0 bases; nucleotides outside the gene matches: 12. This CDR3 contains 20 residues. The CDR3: CASNGPLGLAGGPNTGELFF. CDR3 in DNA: TGTGCCAGCAACGGACCCCTGGGACTAGCGGGGGGCCCGAACACCGGGGAGCTGTTTTTT.

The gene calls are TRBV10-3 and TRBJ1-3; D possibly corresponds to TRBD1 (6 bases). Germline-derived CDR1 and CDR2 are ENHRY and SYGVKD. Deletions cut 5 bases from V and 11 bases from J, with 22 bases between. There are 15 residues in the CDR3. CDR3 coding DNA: TGTGCCATCAGTACCGGGACACTATCTGTTCCGGCCATATATTTT. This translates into CAISTGTLSVPAIYF.